These T cell receptor beta chains were read from a single sample in a study of regulatory T cells in long-lasting Graves disease. Each CDR3 protein is one row after TCRdb ran MiXCR on the multiplex PCR reads. This table holds some 370,000 distinct CDR3 sequences, about 20% found once. The sample here was peripheral blood mononuclear cells (PBMCs), taken when the disease was refractory, from a patient treated with antithyroid drugs. Receptor source: a female donor with Graves disease. Both conserved end residues are part of each CDR3. The order of the fields is D gene, clone size, V gene, J gene, CDR3 protein, CDR3 DNA. D genes are given only for firm matches. Where a row states a size, it is once, few, many or the class of an expanded clone; other rows omit it.

D gene: TRBD1; clone size: .; V gene: TRBV7-9; J gene: TRBJ1-1; CDR3 protein: CASSWGQGAGTEAFF; CDR3 DNA: TGTGCCAGCAGCTGGGGACAGGGGGCGGGGACTGAAGCTTTCTTT
D gene: TRBD1; clone size: many; V gene: TRBV7-2; J gene: TRBJ2-7; CDR3 protein: CASSGQGVSEQYF; CDR3 DNA: TGTGCCAGCTCCGGACAGGGCGTCTCCGAGCAGTACTTC
D gene: .; clone size: many; V gene: TRBV7-2; J gene: TRBJ2-5; CDR3 protein: CASSPLRETQYF; CDR3 DNA: TGTGCCAGCAGCCCCCTAAGGGAGACCCAGTACTTC
D gene: .; clone size: .; V gene: TRBV6-2/TRBV6-3; J gene: TRBJ2-7; CDR3 protein: CASRLGRGLIPYEQYF; CDR3 DNA: TGTGCCAGCAGACTTGGACGGGGTTTAATTCCCTACGAGCAGTACTTC
D gene: TRBD2; clone size: .; V gene: TRBV20-1; J gene: TRBJ2-2; CDR3 protein: CSAIEGGSGELFF; CDR3 DNA: TGCAGTGCTATTGAGGGAGGGTCCGGGGAGCTGTTTTTT
D gene: .; clone size: .; V gene: TRBV15; J gene: TRBJ1-6; CDR3 protein: CATSTIGGNHSPLHF; CDR3 DNA: TGTGCCACCAGCACCATAGGGGGGAATCATTCACCCCTCCACTTT
D gene: .; clone size: few; V gene: TRBV20-1; J gene: TRBJ2-7; CDR3 protein: CSARGDSTPEQYF; CDR3 DNA: TGCAGTGCTAGAGGGGACTCTACTCCCGAGCAGTACTTC
D gene: .; clone size: .; V gene: TRBV4-3; J gene: TRBJ1-2; CDR3 protein: CASSQGQTSYGYTF; CDR3 DNA: TGCGCCAGCAGCCAAGGACAAACCTCGTATGGCTACACCTTC
D gene: .; clone size: .; V gene: TRBV4-1; J gene: TRBJ2-1; CDR3 protein: CASSPRTEYNEQFF; CDR3 DNA: TGCGCCAGCAGCCCACGGACAGAGTACAATGAGCAGTTCTTC
D gene: .; clone size: .; V gene: TRBV28; J gene: TRBJ1-1; CDR3 protein: CASSRHLNTEAFF; CDR3 DNA: TGTGCCAGCAGTCGACACCTGAACACTGAAGCTTTCTTT
D gene: TRBD1; clone size: few; V gene: TRBV13; J gene: TRBJ2-7; CDR3 protein: CASSSTSGTGISYEQYF; CDR3 DNA: TGTGCCAGCAGCTCGACCTCCGGGACAGGGATCTCCTACGAGCAGTACTTC
D gene: .; clone size: many; V gene: TRBV5-6; J gene: TRBJ2-7; CDR3 protein: CASSLVGRQTSYEQYF; CDR3 DNA: TGTGCCAGCAGCTTGGTTGGCAGACAAACCTCCTACGAGCAGTACTTC
D gene: .; clone size: few; V gene: TRBV20-1; J gene: TRBJ2-7; CDR3 protein: CSASNPSSSYEQYF; CDR3 DNA: TGCAGTGCTAGTAATCCTAGTTCCTCCTACGAGCAGTACTTC
D gene: .; clone size: many; V gene: TRBV7-9; J gene: TRBJ1-2; CDR3 protein: CASHGARPYGYTF; CDR3 DNA: TGTGCCAGTCACGGAGCCCGACCCTATGGCTACACCTTC
D gene: TRBD2; clone size: .; V gene: TRBV9; J gene: TRBJ2-1; CDR3 protein: CASSRGLAGYNEQFF; CDR3 DNA: TGTGCCAGCAGCCGGGGGCTAGCGGGATATAATGAGCAGTTCTTC
D gene: .; clone size: many; V gene: TRBV7-2; J gene: TRBJ2-5; CDR3 protein: CASSPMGETQYF; CDR3 DNA: TGTGCCAGCAGCCCTATGGGGGAGACCCAGTACTTC
D gene: TRBD2; clone size: .; V gene: TRBV6-1; J gene: TRBJ2-7; CDR3 protein: CASSPGGFSYEQYF; CDR3 DNA: TGTGCCAGCAGCCCGGGAGGGTTCTCCTACGAGCAGTACTTC
D gene: .; clone size: many; V gene: TRBV6-5; J gene: TRBJ1-1; CDR3 protein: CASSYAVSDEAFF; CDR3 DNA: TGTGCCAGCAGTTACGCAGTAAGCGATGAAGCTTTCTTT
D gene: TRBD1; clone size: many; V gene: TRBV6-1; J gene: TRBJ2-5; CDR3 protein: CASRPYGSQGPQETQYF; CDR3 DNA: TGTGCCAGCAGACCTTACGGCTCACAGGGGCCCCAAGAGACCCAGTACTTC
D gene: .; clone size: .; V gene: TRBV29-1; J gene: TRBJ1-1; CDR3 protein: CSASGQGNTEAFF; CDR3 DNA: TGCAGCGCCTCGGGGCAGGGGAACACTGAAGCTTTCTTT
D gene: .; clone size: few; V gene: TRBV7-2; J gene: TRBJ2-5; CDR3 protein: CASSLAEDKNKTQYF; CDR3 DNA: TGTGCCAGCAGCTTAGCTGAGGACAAAAACAAGACCCAGTACTTC
D gene: .; clone size: .; V gene: TRBV6-9; J gene: TRBJ2-7; CDR3 protein: CASSYTYKQYF; CDR3 DNA: TGTGCCAGCAGTTATACGTACAAGCAGTACTTC
D gene: .; clone size: .; V gene: TRBV13; J gene: TRBJ1-2; CDR3 protein: CASSLEGNLGYGYTF; CDR3 DNA: TGTGCCAGCAGCTTAGAAGGAAACCTTGGCTATGGCTACACCTTC